These T cell receptor beta chains were read from a single sample in a study of blood T cell repertoires in COVID-19. Produced via immunoSEQ multiplex PCR; TCRdb's table is partial and in-frame only. The table has hundreds of thousands of clones, around 88% seen once. Sequencing used peripheral blood. These receptors came from a woman in her twenties or thirties with COVID-19, enrolled during active disease. The CDR3 runs from the conserved cysteine through the conserved F or W. D genes are given only for firm matches. Rows may omit the clone size; those that give it use once, few, many or a size class.

CDR3aa: CASRNPGQTTYEQYF
CDR3nt: TGTGCCAGCAGAAACCCGGGACAGACAACCTACGAGCAGTACTTC
j_gene: TRBJ2-7
abundance: NA
d_gene: TRBD1
v_gene: TRBV2

CDR3aa: CASSYNAVGALEAFF
CDR3nt: TGTGCCAGCAGTTACAACGCAGTAGGGGCCCTTGAAGCTTTCTTT
j_gene: TRBJ1-1
abundance: NA
d_gene: NA
v_gene: TRBV6-5

CDR3aa: CASSLVARSTDTQYF
CDR3nt: TGCGCCAGCAGCTTGGTAGCCCGTAGCACAGATACGCAGTATTTT
j_gene: TRBJ2-3
abundance: NA
d_gene: NA
v_gene: TRBV5-1

CDR3aa: CAISGPDYYEQYF
CDR3nt: TGTGCCATCAGTGGCCCCGACTACTACGAGCAGTACTTC
j_gene: TRBJ2-7
abundance: NA
d_gene: NA
v_gene: TRBV10-3

CDR3aa: CASSLALADPTDTQYF
CDR3nt: TGTGCCAGCAGCTTAGCCCTAGCGGACCCCACAGATACGCAGTATTTT
j_gene: TRBJ2-3
abundance: NA
d_gene: TRBD2
v_gene: TRBV7-9

CDR3aa: CASSEYREETQYF
CDR3nt: TGCGCCAGCAGTGAGTACAGGGAGGAGACCCAGTACTTC
j_gene: TRBJ2-5
abundance: NA
d_gene: NA
v_gene: TRBV10-1

CDR3aa: CASLASGGGAHEQYF
CDR3nt: TGTGCCTCACTGGCTAGCGGGGGGGGTGCCCACGAGCAGTACTTC
j_gene: TRBJ2-7
abundance: NA
d_gene: TRBD2
v_gene: TRBV19

CDR3aa: CASSPPDNNYGYTF
CDR3nt: TGTGCCAGCAGCCCACCAGACAATAACTATGGCTACACCTTC
j_gene: TRBJ1-2
abundance: NA
d_gene: NA
v_gene: TRBV9

CDR3aa: CASSLGSSGGNTGELFF
CDR3nt: TGTGCCAGCAGCTTAGGGTCTAGCGGGGGGAACACCGGGGAGCTGTTTTTT
j_gene: TRBJ2-2
abundance: NA
d_gene: TRBD2
v_gene: TRBV7-8

CDR3aa: CASSYIWRDTEAFF
CDR3nt: TGTGCCAGCAGTTACATCTGGAGGGACACTGAAGCTTTCTTT
j_gene: TRBJ1-1
abundance: NA
d_gene: NA
v_gene: TRBV6-5

CDR3aa: CASSQLTGALTGELFF
CDR3nt: TGTGCCAGCAGCCAACTTACAGGGGCACTCACCGGGGAGCTGTTTTTT
j_gene: TRBJ2-2
abundance: NA
d_gene: TRBD1
v_gene: TRBV3-1/TRBV3-2

CDR3aa: CASTPATGTTDTQYF
CDR3nt: TGTGCCAGCACCCCAGCGACAGGGACCACAGATACGCAGTATTTT
j_gene: TRBJ2-3
abundance: NA
d_gene: TRBD1
v_gene: TRBV28

CDR3aa: CASTRQGLNTEAFF
CDR3nt: TGTGCCAGTACAAGGCAGGGCCTGAACACTGAAGCTTTCTTT
j_gene: TRBJ1-1
abundance: NA
d_gene: NA
v_gene: TRBV19

CDR3aa: CASSFLLTPIRTGDQPQHF
CDR3nt: TGTGCCAGCAGTTTCCTATTGACCCCTATTCGGACAGGGGATCAGCCCCAGCATTTT
j_gene: TRBJ1-5
abundance: NA
d_gene: TRBD1
v_gene: TRBV28

CDR3aa: CASYIQEGAGYGYTF
CDR3nt: TGTGCCAGCTACATTCAAGAGGGGGCGGGCTATGGCTACACCTTC
j_gene: TRBJ1-2
abundance: NA
d_gene: TRBD1
v_gene: TRBV6-5

CDR3aa: CASSLRGHETQYF
CDR3nt: TGTGCCAGCAGCTTAAGAGGGCACGAGACCCAGTACTTC
j_gene: TRBJ2-5
abundance: once
d_gene: NA
v_gene: TRBV13

CDR3aa: CASTRRGGLGETQYF
CDR3nt: TGCGCCAGCACCAGGCGGGGGGGCCTAGGAGAGACCCAGTACTTC
j_gene: TRBJ2-5
abundance: NA
d_gene: TRBD2
v_gene: TRBV10-1

CDR3aa: CASSQEDRGFEKLFF
CDR3nt: TGCGCCAGCAGCCAAGAGGACAGGGGCTTTGAAAAACTGTTTTTT
j_gene: TRBJ1-4
abundance: NA
d_gene: TRBD1
v_gene: TRBV4-3

CDR3aa: CASSQDQVGEPTDTQYF
CDR3nt: TGCGCCAGCAGCCAAGATCAAGTGGGAGAGCCCACAGATACGCAGTATTTT
j_gene: TRBJ2-3
abundance: NA
d_gene: NA
v_gene: TRBV4-3

CDR3aa: CSASPEGTDTQYF
CDR3nt: TGCAGTGCTAGTCCAGAGGGCACAGATACGCAGTATTTT
j_gene: TRBJ2-3
abundance: NA
d_gene: NA
v_gene: TRBV20-1

CDR3aa: CASSEGGGPEGF
CDR3nt: TGTGCCAGCAGCGAGGGAGGGGGGCCTGAGGGATTC
j_gene: TRBJ1-2
abundance: NA
d_gene: NA
v_gene: TRBV5-6

CDR3aa: CASSRGVGETQYF
CDR3nt: TGTGCCAGCAGCCGGGGGGTAGGGGAGACCCAGTACTTC
j_gene: TRBJ2-5
abundance: NA
d_gene: TRBD2
v_gene: TRBV7-2

CDR3aa: CASSSSSGETQYF
CDR3nt: TGTGCCAGCAGCTCGTCTAGTGGGGAGACCCAGTACTTC
j_gene: TRBJ2-5
abundance: NA
d_gene: NA
v_gene: TRBV13

CDR3aa: CASAIGGARRNQPQHF
CDR3nt: TGCGCCAGCGCCATAGGAGGGGCTAGGCGCAATCAGCCCCAGCATTTT
j_gene: TRBJ1-5
abundance: NA
d_gene: NA
v_gene: TRBV23-1

CDR3aa: CASSRGGFAGELFF
CDR3nt: TGTGCCAGCAGCCGGGGGGGTTTCGCCGGGGAGCTGTTTTTT
j_gene: TRBJ2-2
abundance: NA
d_gene: TRBD2
v_gene: TRBV6-2/TRBV6-3

CDR3aa: CASSVVPPVSTDTQYF
CDR3nt: TGTGCCAGCAGCGTGGTACCGCCAGTAAGCACAGATACGCAGTATTTT
j_gene: TRBJ2-3
abundance: NA
d_gene: NA
v_gene: TRBV5-5

CDR3aa: CAIRETGTNYGYTF
CDR3nt: TGTGCCATCAGGGAGACAGGGACTAACTATGGCTACACCTTC
j_gene: TRBJ1-2
abundance: NA
d_gene: TRBD1
v_gene: TRBV10-3

CDR3aa: CASSLRGRQETQYF
CDR3nt: TGTGCCAGCAGCTTAAGGGGGCGGCAAGAGACCCAGTACTTC
j_gene: TRBJ2-5
abundance: NA
d_gene: TRBD1
v_gene: TRBV7-2

CDR3aa: CATSGLPGTTTTDTQYF
CDR3nt: TGTGCCACCTCGGGTCTGCCAGGGACTACCACCACAGATACGCAGTATTTT
j_gene: TRBJ2-3
abundance: few
d_gene: TRBD2
v_gene: TRBV2

CDR3aa: CASSWLAGAQEYF
CDR3nt: TGTGCCAGCTCTTGGCTAGCGGGGGCCCAAGAGTATTTT
j_gene: TRBJ2-3
abundance: NA
d_gene: TRBD2
v_gene: TRBV18

CDR3aa: CASRGQGYTGELFF
CDR3nt: TGTGCCAGTAGAGGACAGGGGTACACCGGGGAGCTGTTTTTT
j_gene: TRBJ2-2
abundance: few
d_gene: TRBD1
v_gene: TRBV19